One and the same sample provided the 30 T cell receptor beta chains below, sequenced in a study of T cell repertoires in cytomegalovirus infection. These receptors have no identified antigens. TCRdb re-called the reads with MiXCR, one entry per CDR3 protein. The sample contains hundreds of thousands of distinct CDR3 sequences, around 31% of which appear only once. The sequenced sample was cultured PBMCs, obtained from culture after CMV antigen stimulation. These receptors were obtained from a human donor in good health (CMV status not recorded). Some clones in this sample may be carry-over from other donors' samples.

This chain's CDR3 is CAWSAGGPAGYGYTF. CDR3 bases: TGTGCCTGGAGCGCCGGAGGACCGGCGGGCTATGGCTACACCTTC. The genes are TRBV30 and TRBJ1-2; D unclear. This CDR3 has 15 amino acids. CDR1 and CDR2 (germline): GTSNPN, SVGIG (reference sequence). V gave up 3 bases and J gave up 4 bases, with 18 bases separating them.

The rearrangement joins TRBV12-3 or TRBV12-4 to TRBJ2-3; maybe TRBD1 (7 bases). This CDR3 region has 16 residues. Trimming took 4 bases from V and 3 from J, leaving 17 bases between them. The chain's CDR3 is CASSSRQGGVTDTQYF. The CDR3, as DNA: TGTGCCAGCAGTTCCCGACAGGGCGGGGTGACAGATACGCAGTATTTT.

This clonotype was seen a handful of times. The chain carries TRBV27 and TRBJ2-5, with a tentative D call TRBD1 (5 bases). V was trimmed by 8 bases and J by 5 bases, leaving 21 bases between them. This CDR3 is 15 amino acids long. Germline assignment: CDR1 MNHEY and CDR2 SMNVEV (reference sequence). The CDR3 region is CASATRSRDMETQYF. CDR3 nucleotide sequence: TGTGCCAGCGCAACCCGGTCCAGGGATATGGAGACCCAGTACTTC.

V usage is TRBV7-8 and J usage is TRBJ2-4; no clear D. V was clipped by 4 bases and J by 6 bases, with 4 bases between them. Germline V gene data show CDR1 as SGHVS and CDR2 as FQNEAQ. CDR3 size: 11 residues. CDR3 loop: CASSSRNIQYF. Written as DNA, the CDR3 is TGTGCCAGCAGCTCGCGAAACATTCAGTACTTC.

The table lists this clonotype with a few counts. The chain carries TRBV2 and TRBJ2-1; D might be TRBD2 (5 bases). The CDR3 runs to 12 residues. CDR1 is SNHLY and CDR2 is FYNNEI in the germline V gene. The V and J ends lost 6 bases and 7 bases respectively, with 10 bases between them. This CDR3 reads CASSNRGNEQFF. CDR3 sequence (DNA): TGTGCCAGCAGCAACCGAGGGAATGAGCAGTTCTTC.

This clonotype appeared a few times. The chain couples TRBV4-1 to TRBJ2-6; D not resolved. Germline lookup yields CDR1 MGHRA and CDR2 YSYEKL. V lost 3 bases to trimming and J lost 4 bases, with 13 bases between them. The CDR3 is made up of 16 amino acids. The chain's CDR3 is CASSQFAVGGANVLTF. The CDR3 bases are TGCGCCAGCAGCCAGTTCGCAGTGGGGGGGGCCAACGTCCTGACTTTC.

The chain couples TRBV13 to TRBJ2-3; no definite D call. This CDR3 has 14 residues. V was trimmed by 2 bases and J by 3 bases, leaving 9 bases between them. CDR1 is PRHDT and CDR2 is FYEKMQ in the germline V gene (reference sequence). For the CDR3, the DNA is TGTGCCAGCAGCTTATCGAGGATGACAGATACGCAGTATTTT. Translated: CASSLSRMTDTQYF.

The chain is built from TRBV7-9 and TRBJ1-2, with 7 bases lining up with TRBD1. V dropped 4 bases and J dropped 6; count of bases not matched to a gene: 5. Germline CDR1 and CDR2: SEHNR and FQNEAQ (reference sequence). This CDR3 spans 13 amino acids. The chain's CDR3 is CASSSYTGDGYTF. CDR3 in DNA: TGTGCCAGCAGCTCATATACAGGGGATGGCTACACCTTC.

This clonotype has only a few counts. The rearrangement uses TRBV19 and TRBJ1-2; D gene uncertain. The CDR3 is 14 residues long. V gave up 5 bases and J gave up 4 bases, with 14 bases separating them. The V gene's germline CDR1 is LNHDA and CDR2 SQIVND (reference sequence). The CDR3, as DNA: TGTGCCAGTAGTCCCCCCGGACGGACCTATGGCTACACCTTC. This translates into CASSPPGRTYGYTF.

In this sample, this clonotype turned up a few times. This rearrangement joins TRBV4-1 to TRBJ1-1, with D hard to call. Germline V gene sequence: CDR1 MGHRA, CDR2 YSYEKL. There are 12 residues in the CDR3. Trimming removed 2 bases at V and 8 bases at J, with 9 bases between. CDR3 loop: CASSQHSGEAFF. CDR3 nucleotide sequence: TGCGCCAGCAGCCAACATTCCGGGGAAGCTTTCTTT.

CDR3 DNA: TGTGCCAGCAGCCCCACCTACAACTATGGCTACACCTTC. This codes for CASSPTYNYGYTF. This sequence joins TRBV6-1 and TRBJ1-2; D gene ambiguous. Germline V CDR1 and CDR2: MNHNS, SASEGT. This CDR3 region has 13 residues. V lost 6 bases, J lost 2 bases, and 10 bases lay in between.

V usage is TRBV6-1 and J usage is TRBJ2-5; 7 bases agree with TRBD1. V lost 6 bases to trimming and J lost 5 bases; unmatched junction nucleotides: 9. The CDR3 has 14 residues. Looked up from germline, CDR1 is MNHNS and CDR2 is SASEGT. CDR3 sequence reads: CASSLQGLGETQYF. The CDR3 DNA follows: TGTGCCAGCAGCCTACAGGGGCTCGGGGAGACCCAGTACTTC.

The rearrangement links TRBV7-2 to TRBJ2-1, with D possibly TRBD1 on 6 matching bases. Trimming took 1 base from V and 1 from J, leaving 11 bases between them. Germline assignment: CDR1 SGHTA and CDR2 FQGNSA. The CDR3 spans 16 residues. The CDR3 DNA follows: TGTGCCAGCAGCTTAGGGGGGACATTTTCCTACAATGAGCAGTTCTTC. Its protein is CASSLGGTFSYNEQFF.

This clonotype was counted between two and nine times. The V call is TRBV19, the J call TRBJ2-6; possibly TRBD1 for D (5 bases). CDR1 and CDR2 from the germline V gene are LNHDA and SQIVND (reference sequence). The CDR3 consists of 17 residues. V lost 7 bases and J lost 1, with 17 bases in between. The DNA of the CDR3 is TGTGCCAGTACCTCACGAGGTGGACATTCTGGGGCCAACGTCCTGACTTTC. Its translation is CASTSRGGHSGANVLTF.

CDR3 bases: TGTGCCAGCAGTTTACGGCGAGTCAATCAGCCCCAGCATTTT. Translating it yields CASSLRRVNQPQHF. The chain joins TRBV27 to TRBJ1-5; D is unclear. Germline V gene lookup returns CDR1 MNHEY and CDR2 SMNVEV (reference sequence). Trimming removed 2 bases at V and 3 bases at J, with 8 bases between. The CDR3 is 14 residues long.

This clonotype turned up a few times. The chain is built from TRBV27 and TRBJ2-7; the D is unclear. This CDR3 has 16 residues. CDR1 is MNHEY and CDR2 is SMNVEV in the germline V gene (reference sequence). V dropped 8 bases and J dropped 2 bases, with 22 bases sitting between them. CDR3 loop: CASSSIPPPGTYEQYF. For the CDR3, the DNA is TGTGCCAGCTCCTCTATCCCACCCCCTGGGACCTACGAGCAGTACTTC.

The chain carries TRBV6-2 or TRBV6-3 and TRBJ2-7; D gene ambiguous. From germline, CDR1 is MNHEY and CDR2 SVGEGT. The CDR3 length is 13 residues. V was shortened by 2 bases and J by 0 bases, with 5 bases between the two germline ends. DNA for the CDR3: TGTGCCAGCAGTTACGAGAGCTCCTACGAGCAGTACTTC. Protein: CASSYESSYEQYF.

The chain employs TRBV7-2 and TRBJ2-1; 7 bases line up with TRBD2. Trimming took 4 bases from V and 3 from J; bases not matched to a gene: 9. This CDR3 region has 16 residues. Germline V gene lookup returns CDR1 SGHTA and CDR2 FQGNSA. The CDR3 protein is CASSSRGGINYNEQFF. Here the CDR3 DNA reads TGTGCCAGCAGCTCTCGCGGGGGAATAAACTACAATGAGCAGTTCTTC.

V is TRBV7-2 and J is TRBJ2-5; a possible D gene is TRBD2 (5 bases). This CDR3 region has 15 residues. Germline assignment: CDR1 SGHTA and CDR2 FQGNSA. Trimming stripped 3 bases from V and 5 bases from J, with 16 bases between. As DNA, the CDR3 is TGTGCCAGCAGCTTCGACAACGACTACATGGAGACCCAGTACTTC. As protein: CASSFDNDYMETQYF.

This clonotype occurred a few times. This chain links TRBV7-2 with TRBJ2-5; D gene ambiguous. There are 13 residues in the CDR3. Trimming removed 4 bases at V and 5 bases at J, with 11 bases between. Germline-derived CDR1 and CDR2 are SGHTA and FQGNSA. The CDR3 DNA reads TGTGCCAGCAGCTCAAGAGATGCCGAGACCCAGTACTTC. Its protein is CASSSRDAETQYF.

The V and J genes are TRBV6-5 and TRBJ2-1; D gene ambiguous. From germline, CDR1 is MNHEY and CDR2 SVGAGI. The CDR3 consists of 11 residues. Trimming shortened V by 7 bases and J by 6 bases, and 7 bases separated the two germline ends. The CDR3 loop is CASILGNEQFF. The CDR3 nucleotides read TGTGCCAGCATACTGGGCAATGAGCAGTTCTTC.

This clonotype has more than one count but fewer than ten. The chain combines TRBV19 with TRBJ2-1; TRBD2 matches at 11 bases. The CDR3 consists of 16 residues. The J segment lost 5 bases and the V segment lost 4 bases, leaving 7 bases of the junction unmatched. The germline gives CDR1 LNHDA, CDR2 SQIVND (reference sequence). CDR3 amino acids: CASSTISGRANNEQFF. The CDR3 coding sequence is TGTGCCAGTAGTACTATTAGCGGGAGGGCCAACAATGAGCAGTTCTTC. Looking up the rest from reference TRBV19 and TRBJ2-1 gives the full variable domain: DGGITQSPKYLFRKEGQNVTLSCEQNLNHDAMYWYRQDPGQGLRLIYYSQIVNDFQKGDIAEGYSVSREKKESFPLTVTSAQKNPTAFYLCASSTISGRANNEQFFGPGTRLTVL.

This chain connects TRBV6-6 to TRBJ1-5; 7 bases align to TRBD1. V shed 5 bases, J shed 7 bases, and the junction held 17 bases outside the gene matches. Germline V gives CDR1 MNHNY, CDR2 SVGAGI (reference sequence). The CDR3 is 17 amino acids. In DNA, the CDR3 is TGTGCCAGCAGTCCCACCCTCCTGACAGGGACGAGGCAGCCCCAGCATTTT. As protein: CASSPTLLTGTRQPQHF.

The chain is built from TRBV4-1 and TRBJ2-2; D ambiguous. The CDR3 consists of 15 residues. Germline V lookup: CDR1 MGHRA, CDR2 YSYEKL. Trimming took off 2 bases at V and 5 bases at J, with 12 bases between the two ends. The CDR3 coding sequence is TGCGCCAGCAGCCAAAACCCGGCCGGGACCGGGGAGCTGTTTTTT. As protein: CASSQNPAGTGELFF.

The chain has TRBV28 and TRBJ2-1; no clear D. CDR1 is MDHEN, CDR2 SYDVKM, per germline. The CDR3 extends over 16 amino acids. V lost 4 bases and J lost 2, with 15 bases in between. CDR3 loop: CASSSPLPAAYNEQFF. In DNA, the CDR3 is TGTGCCAGCAGTTCCCCCCTCCCGGCAGCCTACAATGAGCAGTTCTTC.

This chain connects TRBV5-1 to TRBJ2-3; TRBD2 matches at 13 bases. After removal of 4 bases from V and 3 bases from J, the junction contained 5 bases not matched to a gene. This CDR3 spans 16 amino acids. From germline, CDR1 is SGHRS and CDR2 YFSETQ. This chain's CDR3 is CASSGPGLAGTDTQYF. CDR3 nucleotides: TGCGCCAGCAGCGGCCCGGGACTAGCGGGGACAGATACGCAGTATTTT. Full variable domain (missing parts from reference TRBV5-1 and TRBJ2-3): KAGVTQTPRYLIKTRGQQVTLSCSPISGHRSVSWYQQTPGQGLQFLFEYFSETQRNKGNFPGRFSGRQFSNSRSEMNVSTLELGDSALYLCASSGPGLAGTDTQYFGPGTRLTVL.

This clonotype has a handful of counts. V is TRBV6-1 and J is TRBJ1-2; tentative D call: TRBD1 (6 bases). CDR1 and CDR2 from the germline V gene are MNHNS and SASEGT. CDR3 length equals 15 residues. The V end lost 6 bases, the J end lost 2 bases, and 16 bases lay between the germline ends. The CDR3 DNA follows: TGTGCCAGCAGGAAAACAGGGAGTGAGAACTATGGCTACACCTTC. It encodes CASRKTGSENYGYTF.

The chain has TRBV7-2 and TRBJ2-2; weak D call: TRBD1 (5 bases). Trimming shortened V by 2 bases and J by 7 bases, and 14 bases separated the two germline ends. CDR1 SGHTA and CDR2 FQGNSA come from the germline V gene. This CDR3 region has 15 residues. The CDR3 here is CASSLMQGPNGELFF. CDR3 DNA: TGTGCCAGCAGCTTAATGCAGGGCCCCAACGGGGAGCTGTTTTTT.

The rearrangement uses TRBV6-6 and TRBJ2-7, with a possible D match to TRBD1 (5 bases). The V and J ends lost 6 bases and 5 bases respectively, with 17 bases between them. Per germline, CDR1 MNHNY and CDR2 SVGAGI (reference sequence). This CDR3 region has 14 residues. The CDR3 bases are TGTGCCAGCAGCAGGGTCACTTCTTTCCACGAGCAGTACTTC. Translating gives CASSRVTSFHEQYF.

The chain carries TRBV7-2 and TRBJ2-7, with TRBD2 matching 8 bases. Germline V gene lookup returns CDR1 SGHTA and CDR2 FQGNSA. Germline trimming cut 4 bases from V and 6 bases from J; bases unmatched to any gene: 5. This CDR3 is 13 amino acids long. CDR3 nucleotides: TGTGCCAGCAGCTCTTTAGCGGGACGCGAGCAGTACTTC. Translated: CASSSLAGREQYF.